This T cell receptor beta chain was profiled in a study of cytomegalovirus exposure and HLA in healthy donors. Study-level points and caveats: Of the V segments, some could not be distinguished, including TRBV6-2 and TRBV6-3, and were excluded. The authors listed approximately 160 TCR beta chains as cytomegalovirus-associated.

With respect to this clone: Its antigen is not identified.

The PCR made use of 60 Vbeta and 13 Jbeta primers. The table came from immunoSEQ multiplex PCR; TCRdb's copy has only in-frame clones and leaves some out. The sample records 90,000 to 110,000 clones, roughly 79% being singletons. CDR3 length: 14 amino acids. V gave up 0 bases and J gave up 5 bases, with 12 bases separating them. Per germline, CDR1 SGHNT and CDR2 YYREEE (reference sequence). The chain couples TRBV5-4 to TRBJ2-7; D perhaps matches TRBD2 (6 bases). This TCR was recovered from a woman in her forties or fifties in good health and CMV-seropositive. Sequencing was carried out using PBMCs. DNA of the CDR3: TGTGCCAGCAGCTTGGGACTAGGGGCCGACGAGCAGTACTTC. Protein: CASSLGLGADEQYF.